This T cell receptor (beta chain) came from a study of T-cell reconstitution after alpha-beta-depleted transplantation in children. Findings of the study overall: Some patients' high day-60 TCRbeta diversity was attributed to recipient cells surviving conditioning.

Remarks on this clonotype: Its antigen remains unidentified.

The J segment lost 2 bases and the V segment lost 0 bases, leaving 8 bases of the junction unmatched. This CDR3 spans 16 amino acids. Germline loops: CDR1 DFQATT, CDR2 SNEGSKA (reference sequence). Preparing the TCRbeta library involved the use of unique molecular identifiers. TCRdb reprocessed the PCR reads with MiXCR, giving one entry per CDR3 protein. The sample includes approximately 500,000 distinct CDR3 sequences, 10% to 13% of them seen just once. The source material was PBMCs, sampled before TCRalphabeta/CD19-depleted stem cell transplant. The genes are TRBV20-1 and TRBJ2-3; TRBD2 agrees at 7 bases. The sequence derives from a child aged 2 to 10 with inherited bone marrow failure, due to receive a stem cell transplant. The DNA for the CDR3 is TGCAGTGCTAGAGACCCTAGCGGAGGGGTCACAGATACGCAGTATTTT. Its translation is CSARDPSGGVTDTQYF.